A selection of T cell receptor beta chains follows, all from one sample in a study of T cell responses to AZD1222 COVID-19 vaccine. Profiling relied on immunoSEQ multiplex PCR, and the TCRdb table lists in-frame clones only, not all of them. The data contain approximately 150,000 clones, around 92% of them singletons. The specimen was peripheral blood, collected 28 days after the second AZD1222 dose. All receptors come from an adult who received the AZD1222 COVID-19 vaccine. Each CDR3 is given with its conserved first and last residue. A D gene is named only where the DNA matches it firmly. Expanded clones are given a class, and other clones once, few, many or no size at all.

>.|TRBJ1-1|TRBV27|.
CASSLNTGLDTEAFF
TGTGCCAGCAGTTTAAATACAGGGTTAGACACTGAAGCTTTCTTT
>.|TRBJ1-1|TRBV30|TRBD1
CAWSDPPGGDTEAFF
TGTGCCTGGAGTGATCCCCCAGGGGGAGACACTGAAGCTTTCTTT
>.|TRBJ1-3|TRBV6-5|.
CASYGSYSGNTIYF
TGTGCCAGCTATGGAAGCTACTCTGGAAACACCATATATTTT
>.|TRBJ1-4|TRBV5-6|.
CASSLDGPLNEKLFF
TGTGCCAGCAGCCTGGACGGTCCCCTTAATGAAAAACTGTTTTTT
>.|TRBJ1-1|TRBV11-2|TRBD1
CASSLGQGGFGEAFF
TGTGCCAGCAGCTTAGGACAGGGAGGGTTCGGTGAAGCTTTCTTT
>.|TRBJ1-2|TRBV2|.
CASSEEAWGYTF
TGTGCCAGCAGTGAGGAAGCTTGGGGCTACACCTTC
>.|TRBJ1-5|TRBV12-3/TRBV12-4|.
CASSPLDRPPQHF
TGTGCCAGCAGTCCACTCGACAGACCGCCCCAGCATTTT
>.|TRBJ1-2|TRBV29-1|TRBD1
CSAWDSINYGYTF
TGCAGCGCCTGGGACAGCATTAACTATGGCTACACCTTC
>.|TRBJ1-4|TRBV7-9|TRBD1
CASSLGTGANEKLFF
TGTGCCAGCAGCTTAGGGACAGGGGCTAATGAAAAACTGTTTTTT
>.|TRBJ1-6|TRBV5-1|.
CASSLRRGSPLHF
TGCGCCAGCAGCTTGAGGAGGGGATCACCCCTCCACTTT
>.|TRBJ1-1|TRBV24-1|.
CATSGSTAPNTEAFF
TGTGCCACCAGTGGCTCGACAGCGCCGAACACTGAAGCTTTCTTT
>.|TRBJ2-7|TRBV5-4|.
CASSLYGYGDYEQYF
TGTGCCAGCAGCCTTTACGGGTACGGAGACTACGAGCAGTACTTC
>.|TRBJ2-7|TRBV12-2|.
CASRLPRSEQYF
TGTGCAAGTCGCTTACCGCGGAGCGAGCAGTACTTC
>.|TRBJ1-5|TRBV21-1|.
CASSNADSNQPQHF
TGTGCCAGCAGCAATGCAGATAGCAATCAGCCCCAGCATTTT
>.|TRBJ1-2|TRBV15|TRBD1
CATSRDRSGRGDGYTF
TGTGCCACCAGCAGAGATCGGTCCGGCAGGGGGGATGGCTACACCTTC
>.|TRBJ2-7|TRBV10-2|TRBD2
CASSDPVIGEGYEQYF
TGCGCCAGCAGTGATCCCGTAATAGGGGAGGGCTACGAGCAGTACTTC
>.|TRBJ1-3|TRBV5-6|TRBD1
CASSATGGYGNTIYF
TGTGCCAGCAGCGCGACAGGGGGCTATGGAAACACCATATATTTT
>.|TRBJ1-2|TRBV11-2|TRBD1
CASSTQGKGGYTF
TGTGCCAGCAGCACACAGGGGAAGGGTGGCTACACCTTC
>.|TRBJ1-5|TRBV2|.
CASRPMGGPESPQHF
TGTGCCAGCAGACCCATGGGGGGCCCGGAATCCCCCCAGCATTTT
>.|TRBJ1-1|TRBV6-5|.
CASSYGYRAFF
TGTGCCAGCAGTTACGGGTATCGAGCTTTCTTT
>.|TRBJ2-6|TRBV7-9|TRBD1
CASRKDRGLSGANVLTF
TGTGCCAGCAGGAAGGACAGGGGGCTTTCTGGGGCCAACGTCCTGACTTTC
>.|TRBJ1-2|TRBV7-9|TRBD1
CASSLKGTEILQGDTF
TGTGCCAGCAGCCTTAAGGGGACAGAGATCCTTCAGGGAGACACCTTC
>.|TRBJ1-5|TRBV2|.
CASSERPNQPQHF
TGTGCCAGCAGTGAACGACCTAATCAGCCCCAGCATTTT
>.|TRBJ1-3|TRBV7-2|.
CASSSRFFSGNTIYF
TGTGCCAGCAGCTCCAGGTTTTTCTCTGGAAACACCATATATTTT
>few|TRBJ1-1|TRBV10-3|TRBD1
CAIDPGTGGNMNTEAFF
TGTGCCATTGATCCGGGGACAGGGGGGAACATGAACACTGAAGCTTTCTTT
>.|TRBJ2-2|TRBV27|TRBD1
CASYRQGAGRTGELFF
TGTGCCAGCTACAGACAGGGGGCGGGAAGGACCGGGGAGCTGTTTTTT
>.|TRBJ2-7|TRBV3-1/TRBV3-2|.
CASSPGTGTYEQYF
TGTGCCAGCAGCCCAGGGACGGGAACCTACGAGCAGTACTTC
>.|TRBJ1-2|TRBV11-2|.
CASSRGAKGYTF
TGTGCCAGCAGCCGAGGGGCAAAAGGCTACACCTTC
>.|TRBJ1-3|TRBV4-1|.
CASSQPPWNTIYF
TGCGCCAGCAGCCAACCCCCCTGGAACACCATATATTTT
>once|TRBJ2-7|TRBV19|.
CASSMGGQHYEQYF
TGTGCCAGTAGTATGGGGGGACAGCACTACGAGCAGTACTTC
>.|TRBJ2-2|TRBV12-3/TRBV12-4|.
CASSTQNTGELFF
TGTGCCAGCAGTACTCAGAACACCGGGGAGCTGTTTTTT
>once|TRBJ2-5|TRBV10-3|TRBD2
CASKGVAGPQETQYF
TGTGCCTCCAAGGGGGTAGCGGGGCCTCAGGAGACCCAGTACTTC
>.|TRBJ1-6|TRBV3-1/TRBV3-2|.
CASRRGIDVSPLHF
TGTGCCAGCAGAAGGGGGATCGATGTTTCACCCCTCCACTTT
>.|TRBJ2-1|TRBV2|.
CASREGMEQFF
TGTGCCAGCAGGGAGGGCATGGAGCAGTTCTTC
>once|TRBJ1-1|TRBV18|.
CASSPRETGLLNTEAFF
TGTGCCAGCTCACCACGGGAGACAGGCCTCTTGAACACTGAAGCTTTCTTT
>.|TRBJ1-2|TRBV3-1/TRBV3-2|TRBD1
CASSQGGTGGGYTF
TGTGCCAGCAGCCAAGGGGGGACAGGGGGAGGCTACACCTTC
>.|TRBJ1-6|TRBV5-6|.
CASSLSTENSPLHF
TGTGCCAGCAGCTTGTCGACAGAAAATTCACCCCTCCACTTT
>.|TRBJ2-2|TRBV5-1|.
CASSRYQQTGELFF
TGCGCCAGCAGCCGGTACCAACAGACCGGGGAGCTGTTTTTT
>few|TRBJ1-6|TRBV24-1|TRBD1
CAKVRGRGPNSPLHF
TGTGCTAAAGTACGCGGCAGGGGGCCTAATTCACCCCTCCACTTT